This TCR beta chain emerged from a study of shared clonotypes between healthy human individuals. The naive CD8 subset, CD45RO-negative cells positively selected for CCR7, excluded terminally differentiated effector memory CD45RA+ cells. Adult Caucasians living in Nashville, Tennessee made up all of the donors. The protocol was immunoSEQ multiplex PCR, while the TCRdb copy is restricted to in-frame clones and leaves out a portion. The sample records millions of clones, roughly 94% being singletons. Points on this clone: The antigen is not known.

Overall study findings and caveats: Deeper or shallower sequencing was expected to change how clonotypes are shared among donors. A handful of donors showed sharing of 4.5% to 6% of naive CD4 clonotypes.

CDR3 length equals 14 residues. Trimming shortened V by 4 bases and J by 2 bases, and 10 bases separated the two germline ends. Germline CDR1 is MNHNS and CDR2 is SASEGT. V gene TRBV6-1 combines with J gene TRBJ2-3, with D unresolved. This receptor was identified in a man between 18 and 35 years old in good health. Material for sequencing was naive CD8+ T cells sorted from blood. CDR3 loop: CASSVYTSTDTQYF. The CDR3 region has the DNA TGTGCCAGCAGTGTCTATACCTCCACAGATACGCAGTATTTT.